One sample yielded the 32 T cell receptor beta chains listed below, sequenced in a study of T cells in Graves' hyperthyroidism and ophthalmopathy. Regions amplified from RNA transcripts were the TCR beta CDR3 regions. The HTBI set primed first-round TCR CDR3 RT-PCR. A single record per CDR3 protein comes from TCRdb applying MiXCR to the multiplex PCR reads. The sample has approximately 400,000 distinct CDR3 sequences; around 25% are singletons. Source material: blood. The receptors originated from a man aged 50-59 years with Graves' hyperthyroidism.

This chain uses TRBV19 with TRBJ2-3, with a weak D call TRBD1 (5 bases). Trimming removed 7 bases from V and 2 bases from J, with 10 bases in between. The CDR3 totals 13 residues. Germline lookup yields CDR1 LNHDA and CDR2 SQIVND (reference sequence). The CDR3 region is CASTGRVTDTQYF. CDR3 in DNA: TGTGCCAGTACGGGCAGGGTCACAGATACGCAGTATTTT.

This rearrangement joins TRBV6-2 or TRBV6-3 to TRBJ1-6; 7 bases match TRBD1. The CDR3 runs 14 residues. Looked up from germline, CDR1 is MNHEY and CDR2 is SVGEGT. J was trimmed by 10 bases and V by 7 bases; bases with no gene match: 10. The CDR3 is CASTPDRVGSPLHF. CDR3 sequence (DNA): TGTGCCAGCACCCCTGACAGGGTCGGCTCACCCCTCCACTTT.

This clonotype was recorded at least ten times. The V and J genes are TRBV11-1 and TRBJ1-2; D not resolved. Germline V gene sequence: CDR1 SGHAT, CDR2 FQDESV (reference sequence). Trimming stripped 3 bases from V and 6 bases from J, with 11 bases between. The CDR3 spans 13 residues. The DNA for the CDR3 is TGTGCCAGCAGCTTCCCCGATGATGATGGCTACACCTTC. Translating it yields CASSFPDDDGYTF. Looking up the rest from reference TRBV11-1 and TRBJ1-2 gives the full variable domain: EAEVAQSPRYKITEKSQAVAFWCDPISGHATLYWYRQILGQGPELLVQFQDESVVDDSQLPKDRFSAERLKGVDSTLKIQPAELGDSAMYLCASSFPDDDGYTFGSGTRLTVV.

The chain is built from TRBV5-5 and TRBJ2-5; 11 positions match TRBD2. The CDR3 length is 16 residues. Germline V gene data show CDR1 as SGHKS and CDR2 as YYEKEE (reference sequence). Trimming cost V 0 bases and J 4 bases; bases outside gene matches: 5. CDR3 sequence reads: CASSLGLAGGGETQYF. For the CDR3, the DNA is TGTGCCAGCAGCTTGGGGCTAGCGGGAGGAGGAGAGACCCAGTACTTC.

The chain joins TRBV7-2 to TRBJ2-3; 10 bases align to TRBD1. The V segment lost 1 base and the J segment 4 bases; nucleotides outside the gene matches: 2. The CDR3 totals 15 residues. Per germline, CDR1 SGHTA and CDR2 FQGNSA. CDR3 nucleotides: TGTGCCAGCAGCTTAGTGGGACAGGGGTCAGATACGCAGTATTTT. This codes for CASSLVGQGSDTQYF.

A few counts support this clonotype. The genes are TRBV6-1 and TRBJ2-4; no firm D call. Germline CDR1 and CDR2: MNHNS and SASEGT. The CDR3 has 14 amino acids. V was pared by 7 bases and J by 0 bases, with 10 bases between. CDR3 region: CASKLDGAKNIQYF. DNA of the CDR3: TGTGCCAGCAAGCTCGACGGAGCCAAAAACATTCAGTACTTC.

This clonotype has more than one count but fewer than ten. The chain is built from TRBV7-9 and TRBJ1-2; the D gene is possibly TRBD1 (5 bases). Trimming removed 4 bases at V and 7 bases at J, with 10 bases between. The CDR3 sequence is 12 residues long. From germline, CDR1 is SEHNR and CDR2 FQNEAQ (reference sequence). CDR3 nucleotide sequence: TGTGCCAGCAGCTCCGGGGCGGTTGGCTACACCTTC. As protein: CASSSGAVGYTF.

This clonotype was observed at least ten times. The rearrangement uses TRBV28 and TRBJ1-2; TRBD1 is a possible D gene (6 bases). V was trimmed by 10 bases and J by 4 bases, leaving 25 bases between them. The germline V gene encodes CDR1 MDHEN and CDR2 SYDVKM. The CDR3 loop spans 16 amino acids. The CDR3 DNA reads as TGTGCCACCAGGGGCCACGACAGGCGGGTCGGCTATGGCTACACCTTC. It codes for CATRGHDRRVGYGYTF.

The V call is TRBV5-6, the J call TRBJ2-5, with D maybe TRBD1 (6 bases). With the DNA end fitting TRBJ2-1 better, the J assignment may be wrong. Germline V gene data show CDR1 as SGHDT and CDR2 as YYEEEE. This CDR3 has 15 residues. CDR3 nucleotide sequence: TGTGCCAGCAGCTTGCTGGGGGCCGGCGAAGAGACCCAGTTCTTC. It codes for CASSLLGAGEETQFF.

About this clonotype: A much larger clone differs from this one at a single base, so this may be a read error. The rearrangement links TRBV2 to TRBJ2-7, with 10 positions matching TRBD1. Germline loops: CDR1 SNHLY, CDR2 FYNNEI. The CDR3 is 15 residues long. The DNA of the CDR3 is TGTACCAGCAGCCCCGGACAGGGGGTGCCGAGAGAGCAGTACTTC. This translates into CTSSPGQGVPREQYF.

This clonotype was found a few times. This rearrangement joins TRBV29-1 to TRBJ2-2; the match to TRBD2 covers 8 bases. V was clipped by 5 bases and J by 4 bases; unmatched bases: 6. Germline V gene lookup returns CDR1 SQVTM and CDR2 ANQGSEA. The CDR3 loop spans 14 amino acids. The CDR3 nucleotides are TGCAGCGTTCGGAGCGGGAGTCCCACCGGGGAGCTGTTTTTT. Protein product: CSVRSGSPTGELFF.

This clonotype was counted at least ten times. The chain is built from TRBV7-2 and TRBJ2-7; TRBD1 is a possible D gene (6 bases). Germline V CDR1 and CDR2: SGHTA, FQGNSA. V lost 5 bases to trimming and J lost 2 bases, with 19 bases between them. There are 16 residues in the CDR3. The CDR3 is CASSLNNLRQAYEQYF. The CDR3 DNA follows: TGTGCCAGCAGCCTCAACAATCTGAGACAGGCCTACGAGCAGTACTTC.

This clonotype appeared a few times. The chain is built from TRBV11-3 and TRBJ1-1; 7 bases agree with TRBD1. CDR1 and CDR2 from the germline V gene are SGHNT and YENEEA. The CDR3 runs to 15 residues. V shed 8 bases and J 6 bases; nucleotides not matched to a gene: 15. This chain's CDR3 is CASLRGGARGPEAFF. The CDR3, as DNA: TGTGCCAGCTTGAGAGGGGGCGCGAGAGGTCCTGAAGCTTTCTTT. The full variable domain, rest sourced from reference TRBV11-3 and TRBJ1-1, is EAGVVQSPRYKIIEKKQPVAFWCNPISGHNTLYWYLQNLGQGPELLIRYENEEAVDDSQLPKDRFSAERLKGVDSTLKIQPAELGDSAVYLCASLRGGARGPEAFFGQGTRLTVV.

V is TRBV5-1 and J is TRBJ1-6, with D uncertain. The CDR3 has 14 amino acids. CDR1 and CDR2 (germline): SGHRS, YFSETQ. Deletions cut 4 bases from V and 7 bases from J, with 12 bases between. CDR3 in amino acids: CASSVDGGNSPLHF. The CDR3 bases are TGCGCCAGCAGCGTCGACGGTGGGAATTCACCCCTCCACTTT.

This chain connects TRBV5-1 to TRBJ2-1, with 8 bases lining up with TRBD2. Germline assignment: CDR1 SGHRS and CDR2 YFSETQ. The CDR3 length is 17 residues. The V gene end was trimmed by 4 bases and the J gene end by 6 bases; junction bases not matched to a gene: 15. This chain's CDR3 is CASSLPRTGGACNEQFF. For the CDR3, the DNA is TGCGCCAGCAGCCTCCCACGCACCGGGGGGGCATGCAATGAGCAGTTCTTC.

This clonotype has more than one count but fewer than ten. The rearrangement joins TRBV30 to TRBJ2-1, with D possibly being TRBD2 (7 bases). The germline V gene has CDR1 GTSNPN and CDR2 SVGIG (reference sequence). The V end was cut by 3 bases, the J end by 0 bases, with 12 bases between. CDR3 length: 15 residues. The CDR3 nucleotides are TGTGCCTGGAGCGGGGGGCTAGGCTCCTACAATGAGCAGTTCTTC. Its translation is CAWSGGLGSYNEQFF.

The sample holds many counts of this clonotype. The chain uses TRBV18 and TRBJ1-1; no clear D gene. The V and J ends lost 8 bases and 0 bases respectively, with 19 bases between them. CDR3 length: 16 amino acids. CDR1 and CDR2 from the germline V gene are KGHSH and LQKENI. The CDR3 protein is CASMGAISSMNTEAFF. CDR3 sequence (DNA): TGTGCCAGCATGGGAGCAATTTCTTCTATGAACACTGAAGCTTTCTTT.

Ten or more counts support this clonotype. The rearrangement uses TRBV12-3 or TRBV12-4 and TRBJ2-2; 7 nucleotides line up with TRBD1. The CDR3 totals 19 residues. V was pared by 4 bases and J by 3 bases, with 17 bases of the junction left unmatched. CDR3 in DNA: TGTGCCAGCAGTTCCTCCCCCGAGACAGGGACCCCCCACACCGGGGAGCTGTTTTTT. Protein sequence: CASSSSPETGTPHTGELFF.

This clonotype was counted only a few times. The V call is TRBV6-1, the J call TRBJ1-2; D unclear. The CDR3 sequence is 12 residues long. The V end was cut by 6 bases, the J end by 7 bases, with 12 bases between. CDR1 is MNHNS, CDR2 SASEGT, per germline. This chain's CDR3 is CASRKDLRGYTF. The DNA for the CDR3 is TGTGCCAGCAGGAAGGACCTTCGTGGCTACACCTTC.

The rearrangement joins TRBV29-1 to TRBJ2-1; D call uncertain. This CDR3 has 16 amino acids. V was trimmed by 5 bases and J by 0 bases, leaving 17 bases between them. Germline CDR1 SQVTM, CDR2 ANQGSEA. The CDR3 spells CSVPTQDPSSYNEQFF. The DNA for the CDR3 is TGCAGCGTTCCCACCCAGGACCCGAGCTCCTACAATGAGCAGTTCTTC.

The chain carries TRBV29-1 and TRBJ2-7; TRBD2 agrees at 15 bases. Trimming removed 7 bases from V and 6 bases from J; junction bases left unmatched: 10. Germline V gene lookup returns CDR1 SQVTM and CDR2 ANQGSEA. The CDR3 is made up of 15 amino acids. In DNA, the CDR3 is TGCAGCGCCACGACGGGACTAGCGGGAGGTAGCGAGCAGTACTTC. Translated, it gives CSATTGLAGGSEQYF.

Concerning this clonotype itself: This may be a read error: a much more frequent sequence differs by one nucleotide. As DNA, the CDR3 is TGTGCCAGCAGCTCCCGACAGGTCTCCTACGAGCAGTACTTC. Translating it yields CASSSRQVSYEQYF. This chain connects TRBV11-2 to TRBJ2-7; weak D call: TRBD1 (6 bases). V lost 4 bases and J 0 bases, leaving 10 bases between the germline ends. The V gene's germline CDR1 is SGHAT and CDR2 FQNNGV. The CDR3 is made up of 14 amino acids.

This clonotype was observed a few times. The genes are TRBV6-5 and TRBJ2-7; no firm D call. Germline CDR1 reads MNHEY; CDR2 reads SVGAGI. Trimming removed 4 bases from V and 2 bases from J, with 9 bases in between. This CDR3 contains 13 residues. The CDR3 here is CASSFDNPYEQYF. The CDR3 DNA sequence: TGTGCCAGCAGTTTCGACAATCCCTACGAGCAGTACTTC.

V gene TRBV6-1 combines with J gene TRBJ1-1, with D hard to call. CDR3 size: 14 residues. The V gene's germline CDR1 is MNHNS and CDR2 SASEGT. The V and J ends lost 2 bases and 0 bases respectively, with 7 bases between them. CDR3 in amino acids: CASSEFTVNTEAFF. CDR3 DNA: TGTGCCAGCAGTGAATTTACCGTGAACACTGAAGCTTTCTTT.

V gene TRBV5-5 combines with J gene TRBJ1-2; a weak D match, TRBD1 (5 bases). Looked up from germline, CDR1 is SGHKS and CDR2 is YYEKEE (reference sequence). Between the trimmed V and J ends, which lost 2 bases and 9 bases, there was a span of 17 bases. CDR3 length equals 14 residues. The CDR3 here is CASSFLGAERSYTF. In DNA, the CDR3 is TGTGCCAGCAGCTTCCTAGGGGCAGAGAGGAGCTACACCTTC.

Points on this clonotype: A read error may explain this, as a much larger clone is one base away. The gene calls are TRBV11-3 and TRBJ2-7, with a possible D match to TRBD1 (6 bases). The CDR3 has 14 residues. The germline V gene encodes CDR1 SGHNT and CDR2 YENEEA. This CDR3 reads CAISSPEQGDEQYF. The CDR3 coding sequence is TGTGCCATCAGCTCCCCCGAACAGGGTGACGAGCAGTACTTC.

About this clonotype: A much larger clone is a single base away; this may be a read error. V and J are TRBV10-3 and TRBJ2-7; TRBD2 agrees at 8 bases. V dropped 10 bases and J dropped 7; count of bases not matched to a gene: 12. The CDR3 loop spans 13 amino acids. Germline lookup yields CDR1 ENHRY and CDR2 SYGVKD. The CDR3 nucleotides read TGTGCCAGCCCCGAGCGGGAGACTAATGAGCAGTACTTC. Amino acid sequence: CASPERETNEQYF.

This clonotype was picked up one time. The V and J genes are TRBV9 and TRBJ2-3; weak D call: TRBD1 (5 bases). The CDR3 loop spans 15 amino acids. Germline CDR1 is SGDLS and CDR2 is YYNGEE. V gave up 0 bases and J gave up 5 bases, with 13 bases separating them. The CDR3 DNA reads as TGTGCCAGCAGCGTAGCCCCCGGAGACAGAGATACGCAGTATTTT. Translation gives CASSVAPGDRDTQYF.

In its sample, this clonotype was seen many times. The gene calls are TRBV7-9 and TRBJ2-1, with a tentative D call TRBD2 (7 bases). The CDR3 runs 14 residues. The V end was cut by 7 bases, the J end by 11 bases, with 21 bases between. Germline CDR1 reads SEHNR; CDR2 reads FQNEAQ (reference sequence). CDR3 region: CASTYNSQGGKQFF. CDR3 nucleotides: TGTGCCAGCACCTATAACTCACAGGGAGGGAAGCAGTTCTTC.

This clonotype occurred a few times. The chain uses TRBV18 and TRBJ2-5; 11 nucleotides line up with TRBD2. The CDR3 extends over 16 amino acids. V lost 3 bases to trimming and J lost 5 bases; unmatched junction nucleotides: 8. From germline, CDR1 is KGHSH and CDR2 LQKENI. The CDR3 sequence: CASSPPTSGMGETQYF. Here the CDR3 DNA reads TGTGCCAGCTCACCGCCGACTAGCGGGATGGGGGAGACCCAGTACTTC.

The chain combines TRBV10-1 with TRBJ1-4, with D unclear. The germline V gene encodes CDR1 WNHNN and CDR2 SYGVQD (reference sequence). This CDR3 spans 14 amino acids. With 4 bases removed from V and 8 bases from J, the gap between germline ends came to 14 bases. The CDR3 loop reads CASSAASEREKLFF. The CDR3 nucleotides read TGCGCCAGCAGTGCGGCTTCCGAGCGGGAAAAACTGTTTTTT.

This clonotype is a singleton in its sample. The chain uses TRBV9 and TRBJ1-2; tentative D call: TRBD1 (6 bases). Trimming took 0 bases from V and 4 from J, leaving 10 bases between them. Germline-derived CDR1 and CDR2 are SGDLS and YYNGEE. The length of the CDR3 is 14 residues. CDR3 sequence (DNA): TGTGCCAGCAGCGTAGAACAGGGCTTCTATGGCTACACCTTC. Amino acids: CASSVEQGFYGYTF.